This passage covers 10 T cell receptor beta chains from one sample sequenced in a study of blood T cell repertoires in COVID-19 (dated by TCRdb to 2019 to 2021). The library was made by the immunoSEQ multiplex PCR assay. The table comes from immuneACCESS by way of TCRdb, which keeps in-frame sequences with V and J called. Part of the clones is missing from these tables; in studies checked, under half for an unresolved V gene and the rest for unknown reasons. This sample lists approximately 190,000 clones; approximately 80% were detected once. The ten largest account for about 6.9% of the sample. Sequences were obtained from peripheral blood. The source is a man between 60 and 75 years old with acute or convalescent COVID-19.

This chain uses TRBV6-2 or TRBV6-3 with TRBJ1-5, with 9 bases identical to TRBD1. There are 16 residues in the CDR3. Germline V lookup: CDR1 MNHEY, CDR2 SVGEGT. With 6 bases clipped from V and 2 bases from J, the junction kept 8 bases outside the gene matches. DNA of the CDR3: TGTGCCAGCAGCACCCTGGGACAGGGCGGCAATCAGCCCCAGCATTTT. This gives the protein CASSTLGQGGNQPQHF.

As to this clone: The sample holds other DNA sequences that translate to the same CDR3. This chain links TRBV6-5 with TRBJ1-1; a possible D gene is TRBD1 (6 bases). The germline V and J ends were trimmed by 0 bases and 2 bases, with 10 bases remaining between them. In germline, CDR1 is MNHEY, CDR2 SVGAGI. The CDR3 totals 15 residues. CDR3 sequence: CASSYSGGANTEAFF. CDR3 coding DNA: TGTGCCAGCAGTTACTCGGGGGGGGCAAACACTGAAGCTTTCTTT.

The chain employs TRBV5-4 and TRBJ2-1, with D maybe TRBD1 (6 bases). The V gene lost 5 bases and the J gene lost 5 bases, with 17 bases spanning the gap. The CDR3 is 15 residues long. Germline CDR1 and CDR2: SGHNT and YYREEE (reference sequence). For the CDR3, the DNA is TGTGCCAGCAGTACCCACGGGACATACAACAATGAGCAGTTCTTC. It encodes CASSTHGTYNNEQFF.

This clone was picked up a small number of times. The chain is built from TRBV2 and TRBJ1-5, with 8 bases lining up with TRBD1. J was trimmed by 4 bases and V by 7 bases; bases with no gene match: 9. CDR3 length equals 15 residues. The germline CDR1 and CDR2 sequences are SNHLY and FYNNEI. The CDR3 coding sequence is TGTGCCAGCACTTCAGGGGGCTCGGGGAATCAGCCCCAGCATTTT. It is translated as CASTSGGSGNQPQHF.

This clone has just one count. CDR3 nucleotide sequence: TGTGCCAGCAGCATTGTAGCGGGGCGCCGCACAGATACGCAGTATTTT. It specifies CASSIVAGRRTDTQYF. V gene TRBV3-1 (or the pseudogene TRBV3-2) combines with J gene TRBJ2-3, with TRBD2 matching 8 bases. Trimming took 5 bases from V and 1 from J; bases not matched to a gene: 8. CDR3 length equals 16 residues. CDR1 is LGHDT and CDR2 is YNNKEL in the germline V gene (reference sequence).

The chain couples TRBV10-3 to TRBJ1-3; D is undetermined. The CDR3 is made up of 12 amino acids. Germline assignment: CDR1 ENHRY and CDR2 SYGVKD. V was pared by 10 bases and J by 2 bases, with 9 bases between. The CDR3: CATSSPGNTIYF. The CDR3 DNA is TGTGCCACCTCTTCCCCTGGAAACACCATATATTTT.

V and J are TRBV7-2 and TRBJ2-1, with 9 bases that match TRBD1. CDR3 size: 13 residues. The J segment lost 12 bases and the V segment lost 4 bases, leaving 7 bases of the junction unmatched. Germline V gene data show CDR1 as SGHTA and CDR2 as FQGNSA. The CDR3 nucleotides are TGTGCCAGCAGCTCCCAACAGGGGGCTAGGCAGTTCTTC. It yields the protein CASSSQQGARQFF.

The V call is TRBV10-1, the J call TRBJ2-7, with 8 bases identical to TRBD1. The ends lost 3 bases at V and 2 bases at J; junction bases unmatched: 6. This CDR3 is built from 15 residues. Germline V CDR1 and CDR2: WNHNN, SYGVQD (reference sequence). This CDR3 reads CASSEGRGPTYEQYF. The DNA for the CDR3 is TGCGCCAGCAGTGAAGGCAGGGGGCCGACCTACGAGCAGTACTTC.

The V call is TRBV28, the J call TRBJ2-7, with 8 bases aligning to TRBD2. CDR1 is MDHEN and CDR2 is SYDVKM in the germline V gene. The trim removed 7 bases at V and 3 bases at J, leaving 5 bases unmatched. This CDR3 spans 13 amino acids. CDR3 in DNA: TGTGCCAGCACGGGGGGGGGAATCTACGAGCAGTACTTC. Protein sequence: CASTGGGIYEQYF. Complete variable domain (other parts from reference TRBV28 and TRBJ2-7): DVKVTQSSRYLVKRTGEKVFLECVQDMDHENMFWYRQDPGLGLRLIYFSYDVKMKEKGDIPEGYSVSREKKERFSLILESASTNQTSMYLCASTGGGIYEQYFGPGTRLTVT.

The chain couples TRBV10-2 to TRBJ1-3; D possibly corresponds to TRBD1 (5 bases). The CDR3 covers 14 residues. The V end lost 8 bases, the J end lost 0 bases, and 11 bases lay between the germline ends. Germline CDR1 and CDR2: WSHSY and SAAADI. The CDR3 region is CASSTGPSGNTIYF. DNA of the CDR3: TGCGCCAGCTCTACAGGCCCCTCTGGAAACACCATATATTTT.